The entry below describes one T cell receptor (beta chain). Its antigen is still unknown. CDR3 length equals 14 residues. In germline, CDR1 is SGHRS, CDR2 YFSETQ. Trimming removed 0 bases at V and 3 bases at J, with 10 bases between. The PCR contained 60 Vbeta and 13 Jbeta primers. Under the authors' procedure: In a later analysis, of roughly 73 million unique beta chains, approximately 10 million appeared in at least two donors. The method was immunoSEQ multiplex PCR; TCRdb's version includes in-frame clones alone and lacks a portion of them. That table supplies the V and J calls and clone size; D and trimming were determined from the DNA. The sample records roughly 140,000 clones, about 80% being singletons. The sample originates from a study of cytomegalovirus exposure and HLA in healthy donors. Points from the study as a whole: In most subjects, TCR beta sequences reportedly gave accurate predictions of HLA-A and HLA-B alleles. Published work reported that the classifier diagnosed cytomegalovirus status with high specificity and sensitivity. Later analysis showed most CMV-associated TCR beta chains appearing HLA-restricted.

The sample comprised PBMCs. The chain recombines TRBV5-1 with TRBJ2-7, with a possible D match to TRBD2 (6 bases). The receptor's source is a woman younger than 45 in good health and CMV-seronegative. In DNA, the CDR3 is TGCGCCAGCAGCTTGGCGGGCGGGGTCTACGAGCAGTACTTC. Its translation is CASSLAGGVYEQYF. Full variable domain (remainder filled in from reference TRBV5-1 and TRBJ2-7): KAGVTQTPRYLIKTRGQQVTLSCSPISGHRSVSWYQQTPGQGLQFLFEYFSETQRNKGNFPGRFSGRQFSNSRSEMNVSTLELGDSALYLCASSLAGGVYEQYFGPGTRLTVT.